The rows below give T cell receptor beta chains drawn from one sample of a study of CD8 T cells in ankylosing spondylitis. TCRdb re-called the 5' RACE reads with MiXCR, one entry per CDR3 protein. The sample gives nearly 350,000 distinct CDR3 sequences, approximately 14% of which show up once; about 1% is in the top ten. Material for sequencing was blood, either unsorted or a sorted T cell fraction (not recorded which). Every receptor here comes from a male donor with ankylosing spondylitis or in good health (not recorded which). The CDR3 runs from the conserved cysteine through the conserved F or W.

CDR3 protein: CSASVGHNYGYTF
V gene: TRBV20-1
J gene: TRBJ1-2

CDR3 protein: CASSVGEAKNIQYF
V gene: TRBV9
J gene: TRBJ2-4

CDR3 protein: CASSQDRGRVDEQFF
V gene: TRBV4-1
J gene: TRBJ2-1

CDR3 protein: CASSLLGASPDEQFF
V gene: TRBV7-2
J gene: TRBJ2-1

CDR3 protein: CSARQPLSGRNEQFF
V gene: TRBV20-1
J gene: TRBJ2-1

CDR3 protein: CASSLGGARSGNGELFF
V gene: TRBV7-9
J gene: TRBJ2-2

CDR3 protein: CSARPQGAVEKLFF
V gene: TRBV20-1
J gene: TRBJ1-4

CDR3 protein: CASSSATISGRRTDTQYF
V gene: TRBV5-6
J gene: TRBJ2-3

CDR3 protein: CASSLQVYYNEQFF
V gene: TRBV12-3/TRBV12-4
J gene: TRBJ2-1

CDR3 protein: CASILSHIRAAYSYEQYF
V gene: TRBV12-3/TRBV12-4
J gene: TRBJ2-7